This TCR beta chain was recovered during a study of blood T cells in healthy people across ages. The CDR3 runs to 17 residues. Per germline, CDR1 DFQATT and CDR2 SNEGSKA (reference sequence). Trimming stripped 5 bases from V and 3 bases from J, with 25 bases between. Sample-barcoded 5' priming and a J-beta primer mix drove a second PCR of roughly 7 to 11 cycles. One entry per CDR3 protein, called by TCRdb with MiXCR from the 5' RACE reads. The sample lists roughly 680,000 distinct CDR3 sequences, under 65% occurring once. General study points: Donors of long life had a larger count of naive CD4+ cells and greater diversity than aged donors. Unsorted PBMCs prevented conclusive naive versus antigen-experienced comparison.

Concerning this clonotype itself: Its antigen is as yet unknown.

Every participating donor contributed 9.5 to 10 milliliters of peripheral blood through a draw. Total RNA, at least 5 micrograms per sample, was extracted from PBMCs. Source material: blood. This sequence was found in a woman older than 75 in good health. The chain combines TRBV20-1 with TRBJ1-2; D not certain. The chain's CDR3 is CSAPGEDTYNPHYGYTF. The DNA for the CDR3 is TGCAGTGCTCCCGGCGAGGATACTTACAATCCTCACTATGGCTACACCTTC.